The TCR beta chain under discussion was sequenced for a study of T cells after yellow fever vaccination. Overall study context: Fractions containing few cells were prepared with SMART-Seq v4 Ultra Low Input.

A 5'RACE template-switching step, the method used to make TCR cDNA, added a universal primer site and UMIs. Each CDR3 protein is one row after TCRdb ran MiXCR on the 5' RACE reads. The data contain 150,000 to 200,000 distinct CDR3 sequences, around 9.3% of them singletons. Study observations and caveats: The booster response re-showed most primary clones: over 95% CD4, approximately 90% CD8. Peaking faster, on day 5 versus 15, the secondary response was nonetheless weaker.

The CDR3 loop spans 17 amino acids. J lost 6 bases, V lost 6 bases, and 9 bases had no gene match. In its sample, this clonotype was seen a few times. The antigen remains unidentified. The source material was CD8+ T cells sorted from PBMCs, sampled 45 days after the yellow fever booster vaccination. The receptor was derived from a man younger than 35 who received the YFV17D yellow fever vaccine. The chain recombines TRBV12-3 or TRBV12-4 with TRBJ2-1; 15 nucleotides line up with TRBD2. The CDR3 spells CASSLYPGLAGGNEQFF. CDR3 in DNA: TGTGCCAGCAGCTTGTACCCGGGACTAGCGGGGGGCAATGAGCAGTTCTTC.